The rows below give T cell receptor beta chains drawn from one sample of a study of blood T cell repertoires in COVID-19. This table comes from immunoSEQ multiplex PCR, and its TCRdb copy is limited to in-frame clones, with some not included. The table records approximately 210,000 clones, 70% to 85% of them present only once. Input material: PBMCs or T cells enriched from blood (not recorded which). Source of these receptors: a woman aged 60-75 years who had recovered from COVID-19. CDR3s leave out the opening cysteine and the closing phenylalanine or tryptophan. Fields, in order: V gene, J gene, CDR3 protein.

TRBV5-5,TRBJ1-2,ASSSLTGMSGGYT
TRBV27,TRBJ1-1,ASSLRANTEAF
TRBV27,TRBJ1-5,ASSAQGAEQPQH
TRBV6-1,TRBJ1-3,ASSESYGGSGNTIY
TRBV21-1,TRBJ1-5,ASKRGRWGNQPQH
TRBV5-4,TRBJ2-3,ASSLVGRADTQY
TRBV7-9,TRBJ1-4,ASSPGTATNEKLF
TRBV5-1,TRBJ2-7,ASSLVGSSHEQY
TRBV12-3/TRBV12-4,TRBJ1-2,ASSQTGSYGYT
TRBV3-1/TRBV3-2,TRBJ1-3,ASSQTGFGNTIY
TRBV29-1,TRBJ1-4,SVGQGEGEKLF
TRBV3-1/TRBV3-2,TRBJ1-4,ASSQEGGKGNEKLF
TRBV6-1,TRBJ1-1,ASSENRDTEAF
TRBV18,TRBJ1-1,ASSQGDTEAF
TRBV18,TRBJ2-5,ASSPVLAGGQETQY
TRBV20-1,TRBJ1-6,SASTQGTGNSPLH
TRBV7-2,TRBJ1-2,ASSLAGWDRGSGYT
TRBV2,TRBJ1-1,ASNPPGQGETEAF
TRBV5-6,TRBJ2-1,ASSRPGLAGGSSYNEQF
TRBV18,TRBJ1-4,ASSPSGGLEKLF
TRBV18,TRBJ1-1,ASSPGETPSEAF
TRBV5-4,TRBJ1-3,ASSLGLTGFGNTIY
TRBV11-2,TRBJ1-2,ASSSDRVYGYT
TRBV7-9,TRBJ2-6,ASSPDSIRVQT
TRBV7-2,TRBJ1-2,ASSLGPGEAYGYT
TRBV28,TRBJ2-1,ASSSLRLAGGRNEQF
TRBV5-8,TRBJ2-7,ASSLEDTGY
TRBV27,TRBJ2-5,ASSSSTGRETQY
TRBV5-1,TRBJ1-4,ASSATGTNPSWGEKLF
TRBV5-1,TRBJ1-6,ASSHTQGTYNSPLH
TRBV7-2,TRBJ2-2,ASSLRGGRDGGELF
TRBV6-1,TRBJ1-2,ASSEASGQGYYGYT
TRBV14,TRBJ1-5,ASSQSDINQPQH
TRBV5-6,TRBJ1-1,ASSLRGRDTEAF